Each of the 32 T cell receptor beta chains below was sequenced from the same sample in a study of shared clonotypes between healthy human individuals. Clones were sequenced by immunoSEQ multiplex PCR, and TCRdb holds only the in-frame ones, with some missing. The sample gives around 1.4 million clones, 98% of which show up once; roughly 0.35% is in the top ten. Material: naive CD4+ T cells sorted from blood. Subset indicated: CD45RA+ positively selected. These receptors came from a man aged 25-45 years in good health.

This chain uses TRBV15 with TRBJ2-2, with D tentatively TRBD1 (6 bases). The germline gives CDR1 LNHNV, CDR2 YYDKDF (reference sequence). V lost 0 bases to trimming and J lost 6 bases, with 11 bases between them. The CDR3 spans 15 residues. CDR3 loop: CATSRDGGGSGELFF. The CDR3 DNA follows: TGTGCCACCAGCAGAGATGGGGGCGGATCCGGGGAGCTGTTTTTT.

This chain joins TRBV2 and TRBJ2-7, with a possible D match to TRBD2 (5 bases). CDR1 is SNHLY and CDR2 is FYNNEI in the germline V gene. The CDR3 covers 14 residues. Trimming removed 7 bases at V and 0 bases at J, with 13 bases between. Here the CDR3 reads CASIKAETSYEQYF. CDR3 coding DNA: TGTGCCAGCATCAAAGCGGAGACCTCCTACGAGCAGTACTTC.

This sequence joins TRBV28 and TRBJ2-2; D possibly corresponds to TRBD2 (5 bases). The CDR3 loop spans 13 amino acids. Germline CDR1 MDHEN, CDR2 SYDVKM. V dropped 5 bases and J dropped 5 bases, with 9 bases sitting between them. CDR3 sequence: CASSSTRTGELFF. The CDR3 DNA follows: TGTGCCAGCAGTAGTACTAGGACCGGGGAGCTGTTTTTT.

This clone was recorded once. The CDR3 region has the DNA TGTGCCAGCAGCCCCGACAGGATCTCCTACGAGCAGTACTTC. Residues: CASSPDRISYEQYF. The chain is built from TRBV7-8 and TRBJ2-7; D is possibly TRBD1 (6 bases). Germline V CDR1 and CDR2: SGHVS, FQNEAQ. Trimming cost V 5 bases and J 0 bases, with 11 bases left between them. The length of the CDR3 is 14 residues.

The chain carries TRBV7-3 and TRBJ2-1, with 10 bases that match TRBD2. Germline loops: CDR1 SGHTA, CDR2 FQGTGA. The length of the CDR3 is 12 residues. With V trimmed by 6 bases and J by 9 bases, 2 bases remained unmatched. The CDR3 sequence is CASSSSGSEQFF. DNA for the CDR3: TGTGCCAGCAGTTCTAGCGGGAGTGAGCAGTTCTTC.

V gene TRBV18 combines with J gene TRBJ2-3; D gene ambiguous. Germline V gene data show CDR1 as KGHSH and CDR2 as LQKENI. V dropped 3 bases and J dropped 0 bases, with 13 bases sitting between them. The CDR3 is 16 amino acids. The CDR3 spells CASSPLPGPSTDTQYF. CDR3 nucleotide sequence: TGTGCCAGCTCACCCCTCCCGGGCCCCAGCACAGATACGCAGTATTTT. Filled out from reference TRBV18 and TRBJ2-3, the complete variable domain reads NAGVMQNPRHLVRRRGQEARLRCSPMKGHSHVYWYRQLPEEGLKFMVYLQKENIIDESGMPKERFSAEFPKEGPSILRIQQVVRGDSAAYFCASSPLPGPSTDTQYFGPGTRLTVL.

CDR3 nucleotide sequence: TGTGCCAGCAGTTTACTTATGGGTCAGCCCCAGCATTTT. This encodes CASSLLMGQPQHF. The V call is TRBV27, the J call TRBJ1-5; D remains unclear. The CDR3 has 13 amino acids. Deletions cut 2 bases from V and 6 bases from J, with 8 bases between. CDR1 MNHEY and CDR2 SMNVEV come from the germline V gene (reference sequence).

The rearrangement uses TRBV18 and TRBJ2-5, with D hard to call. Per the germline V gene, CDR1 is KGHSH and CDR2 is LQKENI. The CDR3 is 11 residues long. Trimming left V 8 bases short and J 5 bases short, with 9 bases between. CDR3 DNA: TGTGCCAGCACCCTCAAGGAGACCCAGTACTTC. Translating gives CASTLKETQYF.

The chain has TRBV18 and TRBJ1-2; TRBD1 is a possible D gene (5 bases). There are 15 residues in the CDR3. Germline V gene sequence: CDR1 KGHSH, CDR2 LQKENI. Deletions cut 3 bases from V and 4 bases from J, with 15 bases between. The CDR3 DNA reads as TGTGCCAGCTCACCTCCATATGGTGGGGGCTATGGCTACACCTTC. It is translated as CASSPPYGGGYGYTF.

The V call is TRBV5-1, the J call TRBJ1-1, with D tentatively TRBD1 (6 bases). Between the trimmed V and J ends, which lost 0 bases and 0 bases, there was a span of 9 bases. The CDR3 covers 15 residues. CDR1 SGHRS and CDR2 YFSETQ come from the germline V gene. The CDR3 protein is CASSLEGTLNTEAFF. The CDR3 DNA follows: TGCGCCAGCAGCTTGGAAGGGACACTGAACACTGAAGCTTTCTTT.

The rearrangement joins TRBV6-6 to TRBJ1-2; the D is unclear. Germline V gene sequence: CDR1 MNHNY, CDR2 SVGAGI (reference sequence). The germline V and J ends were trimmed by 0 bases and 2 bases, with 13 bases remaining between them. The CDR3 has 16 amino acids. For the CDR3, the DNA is TGTGCCAGCAGTTACTCCCACGGTGATTTGAACTATGGCTACACCTTC. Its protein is CASSYSHGDLNYGYTF.

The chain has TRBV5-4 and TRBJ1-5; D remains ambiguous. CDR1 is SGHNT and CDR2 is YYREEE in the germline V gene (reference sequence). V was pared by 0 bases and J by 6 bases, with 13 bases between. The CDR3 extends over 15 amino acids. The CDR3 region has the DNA TGTGCCAGCAGCTTGGATCGGCGGACCGTTCAGCCCCAGCATTTT. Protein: CASSLDRRTVQPQHF.

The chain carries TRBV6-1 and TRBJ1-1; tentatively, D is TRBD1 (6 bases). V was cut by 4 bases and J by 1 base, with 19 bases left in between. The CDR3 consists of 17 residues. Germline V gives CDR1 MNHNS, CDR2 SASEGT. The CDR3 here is CASSALGRGAQNTEAFF. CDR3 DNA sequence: TGTGCCAGCAGTGCATTGGGTCGGGGGGCGCAGAACACTGAAGCTTTCTTT.

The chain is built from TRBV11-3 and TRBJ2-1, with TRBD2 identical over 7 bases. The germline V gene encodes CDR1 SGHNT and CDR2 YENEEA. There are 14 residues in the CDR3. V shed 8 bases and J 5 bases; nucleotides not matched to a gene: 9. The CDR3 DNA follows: TGTGCCAGCTCAGTTGGGGGGGTACACAATGAGCAGTTCTTC. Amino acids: CASSVGGVHNEQFF.

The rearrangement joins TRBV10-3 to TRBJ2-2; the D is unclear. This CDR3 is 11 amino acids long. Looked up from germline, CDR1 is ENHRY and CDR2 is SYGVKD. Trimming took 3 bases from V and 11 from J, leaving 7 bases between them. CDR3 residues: CAISDLGELFF. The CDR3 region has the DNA TGTGCCATCAGTGACCTGGGCGAGCTGTTTTTT.

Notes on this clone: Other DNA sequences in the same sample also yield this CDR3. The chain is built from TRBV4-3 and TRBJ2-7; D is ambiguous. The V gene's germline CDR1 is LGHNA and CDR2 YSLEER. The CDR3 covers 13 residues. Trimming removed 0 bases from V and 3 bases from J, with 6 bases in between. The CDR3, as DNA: TGCGCCAGCAGCCAAGATCTATACTACGAGCAGTACTTC. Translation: CASSQDLYYEQYF.

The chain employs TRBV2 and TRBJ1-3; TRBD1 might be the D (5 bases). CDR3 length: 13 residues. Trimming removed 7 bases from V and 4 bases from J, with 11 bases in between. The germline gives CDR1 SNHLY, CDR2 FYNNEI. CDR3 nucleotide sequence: TGTGCCAGCACGGGGGAATCAGGAAACACCATATATTTT. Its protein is CASTGESGNTIYF.

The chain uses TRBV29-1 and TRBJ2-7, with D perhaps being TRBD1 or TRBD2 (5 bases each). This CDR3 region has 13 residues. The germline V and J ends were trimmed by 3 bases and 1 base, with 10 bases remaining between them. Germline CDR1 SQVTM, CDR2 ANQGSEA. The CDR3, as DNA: TGCAGCGTTGAGGGGGACCGATCCTACGAGCAGTACTTC. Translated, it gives CSVEGDRSYEQYF.

The CDR3 loop is CASSLYSGNTIYF. For the CDR3, the DNA is TGTGCCAGCAGTCTTTACTCTGGAAACACCATATATTTT. V and J are TRBV6-1 and TRBJ1-3; D is uncertain. The germline CDR1 and CDR2 sequences are MNHNS and SASEGT. Trimming stripped 5 bases from V and 0 bases from J, with 5 bases between. The CDR3 totals 13 residues.

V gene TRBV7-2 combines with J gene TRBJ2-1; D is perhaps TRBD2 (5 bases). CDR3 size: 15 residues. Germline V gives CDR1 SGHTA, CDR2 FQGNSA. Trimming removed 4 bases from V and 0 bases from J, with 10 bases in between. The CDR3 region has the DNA TGTGCCAGCAGCTCCCGCGGAGGCTCCTACAATGAGCAGTTCTTC. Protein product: CASSSRGGSYNEQFF.

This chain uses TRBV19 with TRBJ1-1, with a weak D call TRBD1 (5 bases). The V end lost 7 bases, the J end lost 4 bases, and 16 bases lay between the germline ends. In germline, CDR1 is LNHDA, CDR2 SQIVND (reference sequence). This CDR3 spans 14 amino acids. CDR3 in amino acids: CASTPGREVTEAFF. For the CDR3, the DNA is TGTGCCAGTACTCCGGGACGGGAGGTCACTGAAGCTTTCTTT.

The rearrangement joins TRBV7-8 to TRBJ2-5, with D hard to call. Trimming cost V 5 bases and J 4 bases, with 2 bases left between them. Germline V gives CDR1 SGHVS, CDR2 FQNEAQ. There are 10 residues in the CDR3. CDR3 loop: CASSTETQYF. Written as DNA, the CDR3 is TGTGCCAGCAGCACAGAGACCCAGTACTTC.

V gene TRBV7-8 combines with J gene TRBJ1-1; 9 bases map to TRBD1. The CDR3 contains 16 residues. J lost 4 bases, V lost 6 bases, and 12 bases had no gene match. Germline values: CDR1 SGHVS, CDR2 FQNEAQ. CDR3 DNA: TGTGCCAGCAGACCACAGGGGGCAATTGGGAGCACTGAAGCTTTCTTT. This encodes CASRPQGAIGSTEAFF.

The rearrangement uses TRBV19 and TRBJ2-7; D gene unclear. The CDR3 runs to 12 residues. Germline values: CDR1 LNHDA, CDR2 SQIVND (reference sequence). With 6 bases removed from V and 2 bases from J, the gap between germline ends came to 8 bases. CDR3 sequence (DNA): TGTGCCAGTAGCGCTCATGCCTACGAGCAGTACTTC. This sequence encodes CASSAHAYEQYF.

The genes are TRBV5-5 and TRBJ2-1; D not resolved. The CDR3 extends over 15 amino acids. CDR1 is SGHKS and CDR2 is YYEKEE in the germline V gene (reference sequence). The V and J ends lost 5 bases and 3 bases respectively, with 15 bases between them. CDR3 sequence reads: CASSSVTVNYNEQFF. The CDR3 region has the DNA TGTGCCAGCAGTTCAGTGACGGTAAACTACAATGAGCAGTTCTTC.

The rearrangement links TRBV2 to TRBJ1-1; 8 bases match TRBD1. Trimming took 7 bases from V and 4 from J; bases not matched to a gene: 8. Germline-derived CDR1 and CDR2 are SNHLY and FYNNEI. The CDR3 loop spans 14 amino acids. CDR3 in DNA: TGTGCCAGCACACAACAGGGGGTTGGCACTGAAGCTTTCTTT. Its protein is CASTQQGVGTEAFF.

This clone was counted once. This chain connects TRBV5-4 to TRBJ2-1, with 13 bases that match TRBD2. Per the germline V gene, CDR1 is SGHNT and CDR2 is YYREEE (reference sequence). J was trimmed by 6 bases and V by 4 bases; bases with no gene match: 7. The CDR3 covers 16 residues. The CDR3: CASSTPTSGRVNEQFF. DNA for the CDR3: TGTGCCAGCAGCACCCCTACTAGCGGGAGGGTCAATGAGCAGTTCTTC.

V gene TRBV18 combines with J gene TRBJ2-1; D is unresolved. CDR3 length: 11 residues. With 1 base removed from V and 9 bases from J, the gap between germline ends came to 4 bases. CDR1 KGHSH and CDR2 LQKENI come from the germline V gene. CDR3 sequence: CASSPLSEQFF. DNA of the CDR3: TGTGCCAGCTCACCACTTTCTGAGCAGTTCTTC.

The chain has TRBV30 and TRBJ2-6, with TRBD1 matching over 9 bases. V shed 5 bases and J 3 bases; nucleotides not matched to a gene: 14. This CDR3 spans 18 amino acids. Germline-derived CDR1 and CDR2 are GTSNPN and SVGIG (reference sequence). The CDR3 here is CAWAGGQGLYVGANVLTF. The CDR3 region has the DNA TGTGCCTGGGCCGGGGGACAGGGTCTTTATGTTGGGGCCAACGTCCTGACTTTC.

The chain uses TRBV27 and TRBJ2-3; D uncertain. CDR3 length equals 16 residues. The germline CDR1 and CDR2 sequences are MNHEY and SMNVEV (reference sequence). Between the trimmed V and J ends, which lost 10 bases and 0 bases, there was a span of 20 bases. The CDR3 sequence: CATADDLIESTDTQYF. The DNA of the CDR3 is TGTGCCACCGCGGATGATTTGATAGAAAGCACAGATACGCAGTATTTT.

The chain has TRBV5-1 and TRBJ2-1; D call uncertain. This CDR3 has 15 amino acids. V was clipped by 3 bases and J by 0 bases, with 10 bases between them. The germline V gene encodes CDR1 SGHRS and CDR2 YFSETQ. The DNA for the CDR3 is TGCGCCAGCAGCTCTTACCTAGGCTCCTACAATGAGCAGTTCTTC. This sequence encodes CASSSYLGSYNEQFF.

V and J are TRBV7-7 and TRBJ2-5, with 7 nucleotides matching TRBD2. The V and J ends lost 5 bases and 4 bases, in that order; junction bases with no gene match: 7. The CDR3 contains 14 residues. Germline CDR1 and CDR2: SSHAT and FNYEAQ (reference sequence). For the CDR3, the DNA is TGTGCCAGCAGCCCGACTAGCTTAGGAGAGACCCAGTACTTC. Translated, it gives CASSPTSLGETQYF.